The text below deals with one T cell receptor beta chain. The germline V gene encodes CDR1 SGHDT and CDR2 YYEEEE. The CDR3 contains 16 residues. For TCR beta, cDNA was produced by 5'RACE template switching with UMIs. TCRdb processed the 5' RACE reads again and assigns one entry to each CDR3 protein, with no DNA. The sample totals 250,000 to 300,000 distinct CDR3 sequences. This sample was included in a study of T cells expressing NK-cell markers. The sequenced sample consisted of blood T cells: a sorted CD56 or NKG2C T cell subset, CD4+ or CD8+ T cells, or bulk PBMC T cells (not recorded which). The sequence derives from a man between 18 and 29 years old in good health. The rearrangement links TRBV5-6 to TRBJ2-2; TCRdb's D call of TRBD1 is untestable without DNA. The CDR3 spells CASSIPGQGRAGELFF. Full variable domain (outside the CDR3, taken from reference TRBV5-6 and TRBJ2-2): DAGVTQSPTHLIKTRGQQVTLRCSPKSGHDTVSWYQQALGQGPQFIFQYYEEEERQRGNFPDRFSGHQFPNYSSELNVNALLLGDSALYLCASSIPGQGRAGELFFGEGSRLTVL.